The 15 T cell receptor beta chains reported below all come from one sample, sequenced in a study of blood T cell repertoires in COVID-19. Some clones are missing from TCRdb's copy, which holds only in-frame ones; the method was immunoSEQ multiplex PCR. Among fewer than 350,000 clones listed, more than 80% were seen once. Sequencing used peripheral blood. Receptors originate from a woman aged 25-40 years with COVID-19, enrolled during active disease.

This chain links TRBV28 with TRBJ2-7; 14 positions match TRBD2. Germline V gene data show CDR1 as MDHEN and CDR2 as SYDVKM. The J segment lost 4 bases and the V segment lost 2 bases, leaving 10 bases of the junction unmatched. The CDR3 loop spans 18 amino acids. The CDR3 loop reads CASSLPGTSGRREYEQYF. CDR3 DNA: TGTGCCAGCAGTTTACCCGGGACTAGCGGGAGAAGAGAATACGAGCAGTACTTC.

A remark on this clone: The sample contains more than one DNA sequence encoding this CDR3. The chain couples TRBV7-9 to TRBJ1-6, with no clear D. From germline, CDR1 is SEHNR and CDR2 FQNEAQ (reference sequence). Trimming took 0 bases from V and 7 from J, leaving 7 bases between them. This CDR3 spans 14 amino acids. This CDR3 is CASSLATGNSPLHF. CDR3 bases: TGTGCCAGCAGCTTAGCGACGGGGAATTCACCCCTCCACTTT.

V is TRBV27 and J is TRBJ2-3; TRBD2 matches at 10 bases. The CDR3 runs to 14 residues. V shed 5 bases and J 4 bases; nucleotides not matched to a gene: 3. Per the germline V gene, CDR1 is MNHEY and CDR2 is SMNVEV (reference sequence). The CDR3 coding sequence is TGTGCCAGCAGTAGGCTAGCGGGGGCAGATACGCAGTATTTT. This sequence encodes CASSRLAGADTQYF.

Remarks on this clone: The same CDR3 arises from other DNA sequences in this sample as well. The chain employs TRBV18 and TRBJ2-5; D is unclear. The CDR3 runs to 12 residues. The germline V gene encodes CDR1 KGHSH and CDR2 LQKENI. V lost 2 bases, J lost 4 bases, and 5 bases lay in between. The CDR3 coding sequence is TGTGCCAGCTCACCAAGGAGAGAGACCCAGTACTTC. Encoded protein: CASSPRRETQYF.

The rearrangement uses TRBV5-4 and TRBJ2-3, with 11 bases that match TRBD1. V gave up 0 bases and J gave up 15 bases; unmatched junction bases: 12. Germline-derived CDR1 and CDR2 are SGHNT and YYREEE (reference sequence). The CDR3 extends over 15 amino acids. This chain's CDR3 is CASSLGAGPGQGGYF. For the CDR3, the DNA is TGTGCCAGCAGCTTGGGCGCTGGTCCGGGACAGGGGGGATATTTT.

V usage is TRBV2 and J usage is TRBJ2-7; 11 bases are a match to TRBD2. The CDR3 sequence is 14 residues long. After removal of 1 base from V and 6 bases from J, the junction contained 2 bases not matched to a gene. Germline CDR1 SNHLY, CDR2 FYNNEI. This CDR3 is CASSEGLAGTEQYF. The CDR3 region has the DNA TGTGCCAGCAGTGAAGGACTAGCGGGAACCGAGCAGTACTTC.

This clone showed up just once. V gene TRBV6-5 combines with J gene TRBJ2-7; no definite D call. The CDR3 runs 15 residues. V was cut by 0 bases and J by 1 base, with 10 bases left in between. CDR1 and CDR2 from the germline V gene are MNHEY and SVGAGI. The CDR3 sequence: CASSYSVGSSYEQYF. As DNA, the CDR3 is TGTGCCAGCAGTTACTCGGTGGGCTCGTCCTACGAGCAGTACTTC.

V is TRBV7-2 and J is TRBJ1-1; 8 positions agree with TRBD1. The germline CDR1 and CDR2 sequences are SGHTA and FQGNSA. CDR3 length: 17 amino acids. The V gene end was trimmed by 6 bases and the J gene end by 4 bases; junction bases not matched to a gene: 16. The CDR3 nucleotides are TGTGCCAGCAGTCGTATTTCAGGACAGGGAGGGAGCACTGAAGCTTTCTTT. Its protein product is CASSRISGQGGSTEAFF. Variable domain in full (rest from reference TRBV7-2 and TRBJ1-1): GAGVSQSPSNKVTEKGKDVELRCDPISGHTALYWYRQSLGQGLEFLIYFQGNSAPDKSGLPSDRFSAERTGGSVSTLTIQRTQQEDSAVYLCASSRISGQGGSTEAFFGQGTRLTVV.

This chain connects TRBV24-1 to TRBJ1-6; D possibly corresponds to TRBD1 (6 bases). The CDR3 length is 20 residues. The germline V gene has CDR1 KGHDR and CDR2 SFDVKD. The ends were cut back, 7 bases at V and 0 bases at J, with 24 bases in the middle. CDR3 in DNA: TGTGCCACCAGCCTTGGAGCTCTTAAGGGGGAAAGCTCCTATAATTCACCCCTCCACTTT. Protein sequence: CATSLGALKGESSYNSPLHF.

The J gene is TRBJ2-1, the V gene TRBV2, with 7 bases identical to TRBD2. Germline-derived CDR1 and CDR2 are SNHLY and FYNNEI. The CDR3 spans 15 residues. Unmatched junction bases numbered 11, after V lost 6 bases and J lost 6 bases. CDR3 sequence (DNA): TGTGCCAGCAGCAAAGACCCGCAGCGGGGCAATGAGCAGTTCTTC. Its protein product is CASSKDPQRGNEQFF.

The chain links TRBV29-1 to TRBJ2-1, with D possibly matching TRBD2 (5 bases). The germline V and J ends were trimmed by 6 bases and 4 bases, with 19 bases remaining between them. Germline CDR1 SQVTM, CDR2 ANQGSEA. This CDR3 spans 15 amino acids. CDR3 protein: CSVTRGLARYNEQFF. For the CDR3, the DNA is TGCAGCGTCACCAGAGGCCTAGCAAGGTACAATGAGCAGTTCTTC.

The chain is built from TRBV29-1 and TRBJ2-3; 10 bases map to TRBD2. This CDR3 comprises 15 residues. J lost 5 bases, V lost 6 bases, and 11 bases had no gene match. The germline V gene encodes CDR1 SQVTM and CDR2 ANQGSEA. The CDR3 loop reads CSVNLAGGRKDTQYF. In DNA, the CDR3 is TGCAGCGTCAACTTAGCGGGAGGCCGGAAAGATACGCAGTATTTT.

The chain couples TRBV28 to TRBJ2-1; TRBD2 is a possible D gene (5 bases). Germline V lookup: CDR1 MDHEN, CDR2 SYDVKM. The CDR3 contains 14 residues. Between the trimmed V and J ends, which lost 4 bases and 4 bases, there was a span of 11 bases. DNA of the CDR3: TGTGCCAGCAGTTACTCCGGGATTTACAATGAGCAGTTCTTC. It is translated as CASSYSGIYNEQFF.

This clone was counted a single time. At the DNA level, this CDR3 is encoded by other sequences in the same sample as well. The chain links TRBV9 to TRBJ1-4, with 8 positions matching TRBD1. With V trimmed by 3 bases and J by 7 bases, 5 bases remained unmatched. Per germline, CDR1 SGDLS and CDR2 YYNGEE. This CDR3 is built from 14 residues. This CDR3 reads CASSAGTGFEKLFF. In DNA form, the CDR3 reads TGTGCCAGCAGCGCTGGGACAGGATTTGAAAAACTGTTTTTT.

This chain uses TRBV7-9 with TRBJ2-5; TRBD2 matches at 16 bases. The germline CDR1 and CDR2 sequences are SEHNR and FQNEAQ (reference sequence). This CDR3 is built from 18 residues. With V trimmed by 5 bases and J by 5 bases, 11 bases remained unmatched. The CDR3 region has the DNA TGTGCCAGCAGCGGTGAGGGGACTAGCGGGAGGGCCGGGGAGACCCAGTACTTC. This translates into CASSGEGTSGRAGETQYF.